The 32 T cell receptor beta chains below all came from one sample that was sequenced in a study of human thymus T cells. Method: immunoSEQ multiplex PCR; TCRdb's copy keeps in-frame clones and lacks some. Altogether about 43,000 clones are present, more than 85% being singletons, with the ten largest covering over 0.15%. Source material: blood. The receptor source for this set is a girl less than two years old with a congenital heart defect but otherwise immunologically healthy.

The V and J genes are TRBV28 and TRBJ2-7; possibly TRBD1 for D (5 bases). From germline, CDR1 is MDHEN and CDR2 SYDVKM. V dropped 2 bases and J dropped 3 bases, with 11 bases sitting between them. The CDR3 has 14 residues. The CDR3 DNA reads TGTGCCAGCAGTTTAAGTTATAGGGGCTACGAGCAGTACTTC. Encoded protein: CASSLSYRGYEQYF.

The chain uses TRBV28 and TRBJ2-7; 11 bases align to TRBD2. The length of the CDR3 is 15 residues. V lost 2 bases and J lost 2; bases outside the gene matches: 2. CDR1 is MDHEN, CDR2 SYDVKM, per germline. The CDR3 DNA sequence: TGTGCCAGCAGTTTACCGGGACTAGCGGCCTACGAGCAGTACTTC. Translated: CASSLPGLAAYEQYF.

This chain uses TRBV5-1 with TRBJ2-7, with D perhaps being TRBD1 or TRBD2 (5 bases each). The V and J ends lost 0 bases and 1 base respectively, with 11 bases between them. This CDR3 is built from 15 residues. The V gene's germline CDR1 is SGHRS and CDR2 YFSETQ. The CDR3 loop reads CASSLGGGSSYEQYF. The CDR3, as DNA: TGCGCCAGCAGCTTGGGTGGGGGTAGTTCCTACGAGCAGTACTTC.

This clone was counted only a few times. The gene calls are TRBV19 and TRBJ1-1; maybe TRBD1 (5 bases). With 6 bases removed from V and 7 bases from J, the gap between germline ends came to 9 bases. The V gene's germline CDR1 is LNHDA and CDR2 SQIVND (reference sequence). This CDR3 has 11 amino acids. As DNA, the CDR3 is TGTGCCAGTAGGGACATTTTTGAAGCTTTCTTT. This gives the protein CASRDIFEAFF. The full variable domain, its missing parts supplied by reference TRBV19 and TRBJ1-1, is DGGITQSPKYLFRKEGQNVTLSCEQNLNHDAMYWYRQDPGQGLRLIYYSQIVNDFQKGDIAEGYSVSREKKESFPLTVTSAQKNPTAFYLCASRDIFEAFFGQGTRLTVV.

This chain joins TRBV9 and TRBJ1-1, with D unresolved. The germline CDR1 and CDR2 sequences are SGDLS and YYNGEE. Between the trimmed V and J ends, which lost 8 bases and 1 base, there was a span of 3 bases. This CDR3 comprises 10 residues. DNA for the CDR3: TGTGCCAGACAGAACACTGAAGCTTTCTTT. Protein: CARQNTEAFF.

The J gene is TRBJ1-1, the V gene TRBV18; 11 bases map to TRBD1. V dropped 3 bases and J dropped 7; count of bases not matched to a gene: 10. The germline V gene encodes CDR1 KGHSH and CDR2 LQKENI. The CDR3 is 16 residues long. As DNA, the CDR3 is TGTGCCAGCTCACCGCCACTGGACAGGGGGCGGTTTGAAGCTTTCTTT. Its translation is CASSPPLDRGRFEAFF.

The chain joins TRBV5-1 to TRBJ2-1, with TRBD2 matching 7 bases. The CDR3 sequence is 12 residues long. Trimming took 7 bases from V and 7 from J; bases not matched to a gene: 5. Germline V gene data show CDR1 as SGHRS and CDR2 as YFSETQ. The CDR3 loop is CASWGGKNEQFF. For the CDR3, the DNA is TGCGCCAGCTGGGGAGGGAAAAATGAGCAGTTCTTC.

The chain employs TRBV27 and TRBJ2-7; possible D gene TRBD2, 5 bases. The CDR3 has 15 residues. The V gene's germline CDR1 is MNHEY and CDR2 SMNVEV (reference sequence). Trimming left V 11 bases short and J 5 bases short, with 25 bases between. The chain's CDR3 is CADPLEGGPLDEQYF. The CDR3 region has the DNA TGTGCCGACCCGCTCGAGGGTGGGCCTCTCGACGAGCAGTACTTC.

This chain uses TRBV11-2 with TRBJ2-5; D gene ambiguous. Germline V gives CDR1 SGHAT, CDR2 FQNNGV. V shed 3 bases and J shed 0 bases, with 23 bases lying between them. There are 19 residues in the CDR3. In DNA, the CDR3 is TGTGCCAGCAGCTTTGGGCCCGGATTGATAGCCAAATACCAAGAGACCCAGTACTTC. Amino acid sequence: CASSFGPGLIAKYQETQYF.

J is TRBJ2-7 and V is TRBV10-3; 11 bases match TRBD1. CDR1 and CDR2 from the germline V gene are ENHRY and SYGVKD. The CDR3 has 14 residues. J lost 4 bases, V lost 4 bases, and 3 bases had no gene match. The CDR3 loop reads CAISAGQGVYEQYF. CDR3 nucleotide sequence: TGTGCCATCAGTGCGGGACAGGGGGTGTACGAGCAGTACTTC.

The chain links TRBV19 to TRBJ2-5, with TRBD2 matching over 7 bases. This CDR3 contains 14 residues. Trimming removed 5 bases from V and 4 bases from J; junction bases left unmatched: 7. Germline CDR1 and CDR2: LNHDA and SQIVND (reference sequence). This CDR3 reads CASSSWTSGETQYF. For the CDR3, the DNA is TGTGCCAGTAGTTCCTGGACTAGTGGAGAGACCCAGTACTTC.

The J gene is TRBJ2-1, the V gene TRBV7-3; the D gene could be TRBD1 or TRBD2 (6 bases each). The CDR3 runs to 18 residues. The V gene's germline CDR1 is SGHTA and CDR2 FQGTGA. V lost 5 bases and J lost 8, with 28 bases in between. The CDR3 coding sequence is TGTGCCAGCAGCCCAGATTCACAGCAATGGGGGGCGACGCATGAGCAGTTCTTC. Its translation is CASSPDSQQWGATHEQFF. Full variable domain (rest looked up from reference TRBV7-3 and TRBJ2-1): GAGVSQTPSNKVTEKGKYVELRCDPISGHTALYWYRQSLGQGPEFLIYFQGTGAADDSGLPNDRFFAVRPEGSVSTLKIQRTERGDSAVYLCASSPDSQQWGATHEQFFGPGTRLTVL.

The chain couples TRBV6-1 to TRBJ2-7; D is unresolved. Germline CDR1 reads MNHNS; CDR2 reads SASEGT. V lost 6 bases and J lost 7, with 19 bases in between. The CDR3 extends over 14 amino acids. As DNA, the CDR3 is TGTGCCAGCAGCCTCGGAATGGGTTCGGAGGAGCAGTACTTC. Translating it yields CASSLGMGSEEQYF.

The chain couples TRBV11-3 to TRBJ2-7, with 7 nucleotides matching TRBD2. J lost 3 bases, V lost 2 bases, and 7 bases had no gene match. This CDR3 is built from 15 residues. Germline-derived CDR1 and CDR2 are SGHNT and YENEEA. The CDR3 DNA reads TGTGCCAGCAGCTTAAAGGCGGGAGTAGGCTACGAGCAGTACTTC. Translation: CASSLKAGVGYEQYF.

J is TRBJ1-1 and V is TRBV11-2, with D uncertain. The germline V gene encodes CDR1 SGHAT and CDR2 FQNNGV. The CDR3 has 17 amino acids. V was cut by 2 bases and J by 8 bases, with 24 bases left in between. In DNA, the CDR3 is TGTGCCAGCAGCTTATCCCCGGGGAGACGAAATATCCAGGAAGCTTTCTTT. It translates to CASSLSPGRRNIQEAFF.

The gene calls are TRBV6-1 and TRBJ2-3; D not resolved. The germline V gene has CDR1 MNHNS and CDR2 SASEGT. The CDR3 has 15 residues. V was trimmed by 5 bases and J by 7 bases, leaving 19 bases between them. CDR3 bases: TGTGCCAGCAGTAGGGATTCTATGGCCTCATATACGCAGTATTTT. It is translated as CASSRDSMASYTQYF.

V usage is TRBV5-4 and J usage is TRBJ2-7; D gene uncertain. Germline lookup yields CDR1 SGHNT and CDR2 YYREEE (reference sequence). V lost 0 bases and J 5 bases, leaving 15 bases between the germline ends. The CDR3 totals 15 residues. The CDR3 region is CASSLDLQNGNEQYF. As DNA, the CDR3 is TGTGCCAGCAGCTTGGATCTCCAAAATGGGAACGAGCAGTACTTC.

The chain uses TRBV7-9 and TRBJ1-2, with 10 bases identical to TRBD1. The CDR3 has 19 amino acids. Looked up from germline, CDR1 is SEHNR and CDR2 is FQNEAQ (reference sequence). The V gene end was trimmed by 4 bases and the J gene end by 4 bases; junction bases not matched to a gene: 18. In DNA form, the CDR3 reads TGTGCCAGCAGCTCGACCACCGGCCGGGACAGGGGAGGAGGCTATGGCTACACCTTC. Translation gives CASSSTTGRDRGGGYGYTF.

The J gene is TRBJ2-1, the V gene TRBV7-2; 9 bases map to TRBD2. Germline trimming cut 1 base from V and 7 bases from J; bases unmatched to any gene: 11. CDR3 length equals 17 residues. Germline assignment: CDR1 SGHTA and CDR2 FQGNSA. CDR3 bases: TGTGCCAGCAGCTTAGGGCCGGGACTAGCCTATAGAAATGAGCAGTTCTTC. Its translation is CASSLGPGLAYRNEQFF. The whole variable domain, remainder taken from reference TRBV7-2 and TRBJ2-1, is GAGVSQSPSNKVTEKGKDVELRCDPISGHTALYWYRQSLGQGLEFLIYFQGNSAPDKSGLPSDRFSAERTGGSVSTLTIQRTQQEDSAVYLCASSLGPGLAYRNEQFFGPGTRLTVL.

J is TRBJ2-7 and V is TRBV12-5; the D is unclear. Germline V gene lookup returns CDR1 LGHNT and CDR2 FRNRAP. The length of the CDR3 is 15 residues. Trimming shortened V by 4 bases and J by 0 bases, and 13 bases separated the two germline ends. CDR3 loop: CASGSRTLSSYEQYF. In nucleotides, the CDR3 is TGTGCTAGTGGTTCTCGGACCCTCAGCTCCTACGAGCAGTACTTC.

The CDR3 DNA reads TGCAGCGTTGTAGCCGGGTCGGTGTACGAGCAGTACTTC. It specifies CSVVAGSVYEQYF. This chain joins TRBV29-1 and TRBJ2-7; D is uncertain. The V gene lost 4 bases and the J gene lost 4 bases, with 14 bases spanning the gap. The germline V gene encodes CDR1 SQVTM and CDR2 ANQGSEA. The CDR3 extends over 13 amino acids.

This chain connects TRBV27 to TRBJ1-2, with D maybe TRBD1 (6 bases). Germline values: CDR1 MNHEY, CDR2 SMNVEV (reference sequence). The CDR3 sequence is 15 residues long. With 5 bases removed from V and 7 bases from J, the gap between germline ends came to 20 bases. As DNA, the CDR3 is TGTGCCAGCAGTCCTCGGGAGGGCGAGGGGGGTGGCTACACCTTC. Amino acids: CASSPREGEGGGYTF.

This rearrangement joins TRBV5-6 to TRBJ1-2; no firm D call. The germline V gene has CDR1 SGHDT and CDR2 YYEEEE. V shed 0 bases and J shed 0 bases, with 12 bases lying between them. CDR3 length equals 16 residues. CDR3 in DNA: TGTGCCAGCAGCTTGGCGGCTCCATGGACTAACTATGGCTACACCTTC. Residues: CASSLAAPWTNYGYTF.

The V and J genes are TRBV28 and TRBJ1-2; 8 bases are shared with TRBD1. In germline, CDR1 is MDHEN, CDR2 SYDVKM. V shed 4 bases, J shed 4 bases, and the junction held 5 bases outside the gene matches. The CDR3 runs 14 residues. The CDR3 loop reads CASSWGQVIYGYTF. The CDR3 DNA reads as TGTGCCAGCAGTTGGGGACAGGTGATCTATGGCTACACCTTC.

The chain links TRBV7-9 to TRBJ2-7; the match to TRBD2 covers 8 bases. Trimming removed 5 bases from V and 2 bases from J; junction bases left unmatched: 11. The CDR3 covers 16 residues. Germline loops: CDR1 SEHNR, CDR2 FQNEAQ (reference sequence). CDR3 nucleotides: TGTGCCAGCAGCAGCAGCCCGGGGGGGTTGACCTACGAGCAGTACTTC. Translation: CASSSSPGGLTYEQYF.

The chain couples TRBV29-1 to TRBJ2-1; D ambiguous. Per the germline V gene, CDR1 is SQVTM and CDR2 is ANQGSEA. Trimming left V 4 bases short and J 10 bases short, with 20 bases between. The CDR3 runs to 14 residues. DNA for the CDR3: TGCAGCGTTGCCGCCTACCGGGCCTTGGGGGAGCAGTTCTTC. As protein: CSVAAYRALGEQFF.

This clone has just a few counts. The chain uses TRBV7-2 and TRBJ2-5; TRBD1 is a possible D gene (5 bases). Per germline, CDR1 SGHTA and CDR2 FQGNSA. This CDR3 is 11 amino acids long. V was trimmed by 4 bases and J by 5 bases, leaving 5 bases between them. CDR3 in DNA: TGTGCCAGCAGCTCAGGGGAGACCCAGTACTTC. Translating it yields CASSSGETQYF.

The rearrangement joins TRBV19 to TRBJ1-4, with D unresolved. The CDR3 spans 14 residues. The germline V and J ends were trimmed by 9 bases and 4 bases, with 15 bases remaining between them. Germline CDR1 reads LNHDA; CDR2 reads SQIVND (reference sequence). The CDR3 nucleotides are TGTGCCAGCAAGTATAGGAGTGATAATGAAAAACTGTTTTTT. It codes for CASKYRSDNEKLFF.

J is TRBJ2-1 and V is TRBV18; 9 bases map to TRBD2. Germline CDR1 reads KGHSH; CDR2 reads LQKENI. The CDR3 sequence is 14 residues long. The V gene end was trimmed by 1 base and the J gene end by 5 bases; junction bases not matched to a gene: 0. CDR3 nucleotide sequence: TGTGCCAGCTCACCACTAGCGGGAGACAATGAGCAGTTCTTC. Its protein product is CASSPLAGDNEQFF.

The chain uses TRBV2 and TRBJ2-7; TRBD1 aligns across 10 bases. Trimming cost V 6 bases and J 0 bases; bases outside gene matches: 5. The CDR3 length is 15 residues. CDR1 and CDR2 from the germline V gene are SNHLY and FYNNEI. The CDR3 is CASSDRGRASYEQYF. The CDR3 DNA reads TGTGCCAGCAGCGACAGGGGGCGAGCCTCCTACGAGCAGTACTTC.

This clone was recorded once. The chain links TRBV2 to TRBJ1-4, with D possibly matching TRBD1 (6 bases). CDR1 is SNHLY, CDR2 FYNNEI, per germline. CDR3 size: 11 residues. The CDR3 region has the DNA TGTGGCACACAGGGAAATGAAAAACTGTTTTTT. This translates into CGTQGNEKLFF.

This chain uses TRBV25-1 with TRBJ2-7; D gene uncertain. The length of the CDR3 is 17 residues. The germline V gene has CDR1 MGHDK and CDR2 SYGVNS. The germline V and J ends were trimmed by 1 base and 0 bases, with 16 bases remaining between them. CDR3 protein: CASSEWGTGLASYEQYF. CDR3 DNA sequence: TGTGCCAGCAGTGAATGGGGTACGGGTTTGGCCTCCTACGAGCAGTACTTC.